This T cell receptor beta chain was captured in a study of tumor-infiltrating lymphocytes in primary liver carcinoma. The CDR3 runs 12 residues. Trimming left V 4 bases short and J 6 bases short, with 10 bases between. A primer matching the constant region was used to make TCR beta cDNA from approximately 520 ng of total RNA. Libraries covering TCR beta were generated through three nested multiplex PCR rounds (using a slightly modified ARM-PCR). TRBV1-TRBV30 forward primers and a C-beta reverse primer were used in the first two PCR rounds, which each ran for approximately 10 cycles. In TCRdb, the multiplex PCR reads were re-called with MiXCR into one record per CDR3 protein. The table lists approximately 330,000 distinct CDR3 sequences, around three fifths of them singletons. Germline DNA was extracted too, while blood RNA derived from unsorted whole blood. Notes on this clonotype: A single base separates this from a much larger clone, so it may be a read error.

This sequence was found in a man in his forties with primary liver carcinoma and hepatitis B virus infection. The chain is built from TRBV12-3 or TRBV12-4 and TRBJ2-7; unclear D gene. Sequenced material: peripheral blood. CDR3 residues: CASSSRSCEQYF. The CDR3 region has the DNA TGTGCCAGCAGTTCCAGAAGTTGCGAGCAGTACTTC.